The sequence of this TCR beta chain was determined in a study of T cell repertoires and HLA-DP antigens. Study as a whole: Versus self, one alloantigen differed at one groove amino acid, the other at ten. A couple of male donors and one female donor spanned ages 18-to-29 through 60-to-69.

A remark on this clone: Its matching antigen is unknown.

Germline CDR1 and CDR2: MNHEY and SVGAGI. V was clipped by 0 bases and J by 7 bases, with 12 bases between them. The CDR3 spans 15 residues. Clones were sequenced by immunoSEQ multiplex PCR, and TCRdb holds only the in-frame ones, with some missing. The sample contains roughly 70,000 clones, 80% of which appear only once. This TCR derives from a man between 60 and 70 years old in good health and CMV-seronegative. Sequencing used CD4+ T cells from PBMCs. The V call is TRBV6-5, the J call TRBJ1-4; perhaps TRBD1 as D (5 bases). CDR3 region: CASSYSAAGTEKLFF. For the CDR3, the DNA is TGTGCCAGCAGTTACTCAGCGGCAGGGACTGAAAAACTGTTTTTT.